Listed here are 28 T cell receptor beta chains from one sample, sequenced in a study of blood T cell repertoires in COVID-19. TCRdb keeps only in-frame clones here, not all; method: immunoSEQ multiplex PCR. The profile covers roughly 290,000 clones, with 75% to 90% appearing a single time and approximately 2% taken by the ten largest. The sample consisted of peripheral blood. The receptors originated from a woman aged 25 to 39 who had recovered from COVID-19.

V usage is TRBV29-1 and J usage is TRBJ2-1, with 16 nucleotides matching TRBD2. V lost 7 bases and J lost 7; bases outside the gene matches: 4. In germline, CDR1 is SQVTM, CDR2 ANQGSEA. This CDR3 contains 14 residues. The CDR3 nucleotides read TGCAGCGGCGCGGGACTAGCGGGAGGGAATGAGCAGTTCTTC. Translating gives CSGAGLAGGNEQFF.

The J gene is TRBJ2-1, the V gene TRBV19; D not resolved. The germline gives CDR1 LNHDA, CDR2 SQIVND (reference sequence). The CDR3 is 11 residues long. Trimming shortened V by 7 bases and J by 12 bases, and 13 bases separated the two germline ends. As DNA, the CDR3 is TGTGCCAGTAAACCGGGTTGGGTGCAGTTCTTC. Encoded protein: CASKPGWVQFF.

The V gene is TRBV29-1, the J gene TRBJ1-2; 7 bases map to TRBD1. V lost 2 bases, J lost 7 bases, and 10 bases stayed unmatched. The germline gives CDR1 SQVTM, CDR2 ANQGSEA. The CDR3 consists of 14 residues. The CDR3 spells CSVENRRQGFGYTF. The CDR3 DNA is TGCAGCGTTGAAAATCGTAGACAGGGTTTTGGCTACACCTTC.

The count of this clone is one. The CDR3 DNA sequence: TGCGCCAGCAGCCAAGATCAGGATAATGAAAAACTGTTTTTT. Its protein is CASSQDQDNEKLFF. This sequence joins TRBV4-1 and TRBJ1-4, with D unclear. CDR1 is MGHRA and CDR2 is YSYEKL in the germline V gene. CDR3 length: 14 residues. V was shortened by 0 bases and J by 4 bases, with 6 bases between the two germline ends.

V and J are TRBV7-9 and TRBJ2-1; perhaps TRBD2 as D (7 bases). V was clipped by 5 bases and J by 4 bases, with 15 bases between them. The V gene's germline CDR1 is SEHNR and CDR2 FQNEAQ (reference sequence). The CDR3 spans 15 residues. The CDR3 sequence: CASSPGRGWYNEQFF. In DNA form, the CDR3 reads TGTGCCAGCAGCCCGGGGAGGGGGTGGTACAATGAGCAGTTCTTC. The full variable domain, rest sourced from reference TRBV7-9 and TRBJ2-1, is DTGVSQNPRHKITKRGQNVTFRCDPISEHNRLYWYRQTLGQGPEFLTYFQNEAQLEKSRLLSDRFSAERPKGSFSTLEIQRTEQGDSAMYLCASSPGRGWYNEQFFGPGTRLTVL.

The chain is built from TRBV2 and TRBJ1-1; D gene ambiguous. The germline CDR1 and CDR2 sequences are SNHLY and FYNNEI. Trimming removed 6 bases from V and 1 base from J, with 9 bases in between. The CDR3 totals 13 residues. The CDR3 region has the DNA TGTGCCAGCAGGAGAACAGAGAACACTGAAGCTTTCTTT. This translates into CASRRTENTEAFF.

This chain connects TRBV6-5 to TRBJ1-1; tentative D call: TRBD1 (5 bases). This CDR3 comprises 11 residues. Looked up from germline, CDR1 is MNHEY and CDR2 is SVGAGI. V was clipped by 2 bases and J by 10 bases, with 8 bases between them. The CDR3 DNA follows: TGTGCCAGCAGTTACCAGGGTAGAGCTTTCTTT. This sequence encodes CASSYQGRAFF.

The chain combines TRBV5-1 with TRBJ1-6; D gene unclear. The V end was cut by 0 bases, the J end by 7 bases, with 11 bases between. The CDR3 length is 15 residues. Germline V CDR1 and CDR2: SGHRS, YFSETQ. Written as DNA, the CDR3 is TGCGCCAGCAGCTTGGCCTTGGGCGGGAATTCACCCCTCCACTTT. Protein product: CASSLALGGNSPLHF.

The chain joins TRBV5-4 to TRBJ2-5, with D possibly TRBD2 on 6 matching bases. There are 17 residues in the CDR3. Trimming shortened V by 5 bases and J by 4 bases, and 24 bases separated the two germline ends. The germline gives CDR1 SGHNT, CDR2 YYREEE (reference sequence). CDR3: CASRPSGSALKGETQYF. CDR3 bases: TGTGCCAGCAGACCAAGCGGGTCGGCCCTTAAGGGAGAGACCCAGTACTTC.

The rearrangement uses TRBV7-9 and TRBJ1-6, with a tentative D call TRBD1 (5 bases). Germline V gene data show CDR1 as SEHNR and CDR2 as FQNEAQ (reference sequence). CDR3 length: 14 amino acids. The V end was cut by 0 bases, the J end by 10 bases, with 10 bases between. CDR3 residues: CASSLAFDRSPLHF. CDR3 sequence (DNA): TGTGCCAGCAGCTTAGCGTTCGACAGATCACCCCTCCACTTT.

The V and J genes are TRBV3-1 (or the pseudogene TRBV3-2) and TRBJ2-1; D possibly corresponds to TRBD2 (5 bases). CDR1 and CDR2 from the germline V gene are LGHDT and YNNKEL (reference sequence). The germline V and J ends were trimmed by 1 base and 2 bases, with 12 bases remaining between them. CDR3 size: 16 residues. The CDR3 DNA sequence: TGTGCCAGCAGCCAAGTGGCCGGGAAGACCTACAATGAGCAGTTCTTC. This translates into CASSQVAGKTYNEQFF.

The chain recombines TRBV6-5 with TRBJ1-5; 7 bases line up with TRBD1. V shed 5 bases, J shed 3 bases, and the junction held 4 bases outside the gene matches. The germline CDR1 and CDR2 sequences are MNHEY and SVGAGI. The CDR3 totals 14 residues. CDR3 in amino acids: CASSPGTVNQPQHF. CDR3 nucleotides: TGTGCCAGCAGTCCCGGGACAGTCAATCAGCCCCAGCATTTT.

This clone is a singleton in its sample. The V gene is TRBV24-1, the J gene TRBJ2-5; no firm D call. Germline V gives CDR1 KGHDR, CDR2 SFDVKD. Deletions cut 3 bases from V and 5 bases from J, with 6 bases between. This CDR3 is 12 amino acids long. CDR3 DNA: TGTGCCACCAGTGATAGCCGGGAGACCCAGTACTTC. It yields the protein CATSDSRETQYF.

This chain joins TRBV6-5 and TRBJ1-1, with TRBD1 identical over 8 bases. Germline values: CDR1 MNHEY, CDR2 SVGAGI. The CDR3 runs 15 residues. Trimming removed 5 bases from V and 7 bases from J; junction bases left unmatched: 12. The CDR3 sequence is CASSKPKGQAIEAFF. The CDR3 region has the DNA TGTGCCAGCAGTAAACCGAAGGGACAGGCGATTGAAGCTTTCTTT.

This clone was seen only once. The chain recombines TRBV5-1 with TRBJ2-3; 9 nucleotides match TRBD2. V trimming: 0 bases; J trimming: 2 bases; junction bases outside the gene matches: 4. Germline CDR1 reads SGHRS; CDR2 reads YFSETQ. This CDR3 has 16 residues. The CDR3 DNA sequence: TGCGCCAGCAGCTTGGGCGGACTAGCGAACACAGATACGCAGTATTTT. Residues: CASSLGGLANTDTQYF.

This chain links TRBV30 with TRBJ2-7, with a tentative D call TRBD1 (6 bases). V gave up 1 base and J gave up 7 bases, with 23 bases separating them. The CDR3 has 16 residues. Germline assignment: CDR1 GTSNPN and CDR2 SVGIG (reference sequence). The CDR3 DNA reads as TGTGCCTGGAGTGCCGGACAGCCGCCCCCTCTCTGGGAGCAGTACTTC. The encoded protein is CAWSAGQPPPLWEQYF.

The chain's CDR3 is CASSLSGGPDPLHF. The CDR3 DNA follows: TGTGCCAGCAGTTTATCGGGGGGTCCGGACCCCCTCCACTTT. The chain combines TRBV27 with TRBJ1-6; possibly TRBD1 for D (5 bases). Trimming took 0 bases from V and 13 from J, leaving 13 bases between them. The CDR3 contains 14 residues. CDR1 is MNHEY, CDR2 SMNVEV, per germline (reference sequence).

The table lists this clone with many counts. The rearrangement joins TRBV4-2 to TRBJ1-1, with 7 nucleotides matching TRBD1. The ends lost 3 bases at V and 1 base at J; junction bases unmatched: 5. The CDR3 is made up of 15 amino acids. In germline, CDR1 is LGHNA, CDR2 YNFKEQ. The CDR3 region has the DNA TGTGCCAGCAGCCATTCCGGGACAGAGAACACTGAAGCTTTCTTT. It translates to CASSHSGTENTEAFF.

V is TRBV6-6 and J is TRBJ2-1; weak D call: TRBD1 (6 bases). The germline V and J ends were trimmed by 5 bases and 6 bases, with 11 bases remaining between them. CDR3 size: 13 residues. CDR1 and CDR2 (germline): MNHNY, SVGAGI (reference sequence). CDR3 nucleotides: TGTGCCAGCAGTCCCACGGACAGCAATGAGCAGTTCTTC. Its protein is CASSPTDSNEQFF.

This chain links TRBV18 with TRBJ2-7; TRBD2 might be the D (6 bases). The germline V and J ends were trimmed by 3 bases and 0 bases, with 12 bases remaining between them. This CDR3 region has 15 residues. Per the germline V gene, CDR1 is KGHSH and CDR2 is LQKENI. CDR3 coding DNA: TGTGCCAGCTCACCCTTGCGGGATAGCTCCTACGAGCAGTACTTC. Protein product: CASSPLRDSSYEQYF. Together with reference TRBV18 and TRBJ2-7, the CDR3 gives the full variable domain: NAGVMQNPRHLVRRRGQEARLRCSPMKGHSHVYWYRQLPEEGLKFMVYLQKENIIDESGMPKERFSAEFPKEGPSILRIQQVVRGDSAAYFCASSPLRDSSYEQYFGPGTRLTVT.

This rearrangement joins TRBV29-1 to TRBJ2-3, with D unresolved. This CDR3 is 12 amino acids long. Germline lookup yields CDR1 SQVTM and CDR2 ANQGSEA. V lost 6 bases and J 7 bases, leaving 14 bases between the germline ends. The CDR3 is CSVAMAENTQYF. CDR3 nucleotides: TGCAGCGTAGCGATGGCGGAGAATACGCAGTATTTT.

V and J are TRBV11-2 and TRBJ1-5; a weak D match, TRBD1 (6 bases). Germline V gives CDR1 SGHAT, CDR2 FQNNGV. V lost 5 bases to trimming and J lost 3 bases, with 11 bases between them. This CDR3 has 14 residues. In DNA form, the CDR3 reads TGTGCCAGCAGCAGTACAGGGAACAATCAGCCCCAGCATTTT. It translates to CASSSTGNNQPQHF.

This chain uses TRBV19 with TRBJ2-3; 7 nucleotides line up with TRBD1. CDR1 is LNHDA, CDR2 SQIVND, per germline (reference sequence). The CDR3 covers 15 residues. J was trimmed by 0 bases and V by 6 bases; bases with no gene match: 6. CDR3: CASRSQGVSTDTQYF. In DNA, the CDR3 is TGTGCCAGTAGGAGTCAGGGGGTTAGCACAGATACGCAGTATTTT.

The chain recombines TRBV7-8 with TRBJ2-1, with 8 positions matching TRBD2. V shed 5 bases and J 2 bases; nucleotides not matched to a gene: 5. The germline V gene has CDR1 SGHVS and CDR2 FQNEAQ. The CDR3 length is 15 residues. The CDR3 spells CASSERENAYNEQFF. DNA of the CDR3: TGTGCCAGCAGCGAGCGGGAGAATGCCTACAATGAGCAGTTCTTC.

This clone came up once. The rearrangement links TRBV7-2 to TRBJ2-5, with no clear D. The germline CDR1 and CDR2 sequences are SGHTA and FQGNSA. The germline V and J ends were trimmed by 6 bases and 3 bases, with 8 bases remaining between them. The CDR3 totals 12 residues. The CDR3: CASRRNEETQYF. For the CDR3, the DNA is TGTGCCAGCAGGCGGAATGAAGAGACCCAGTACTTC.

The sample holds one count of this clone. This rearrangement joins TRBV2 to TRBJ1-1; 7 nucleotides match TRBD1. The CDR3 covers 17 residues. V lost 6 bases, J lost 3 bases, and 16 bases stayed unmatched. CDR1 is SNHLY, CDR2 FYNNEI, per germline. CDR3 DNA: TGTGCCAGCAGGAGGGACAGCGACTTACGGGTCGACACTGAAGCTTTCTTT. As protein: CASRRDSDLRVDTEAFF.

The chain is built from TRBV2 and TRBJ1-4; TRBD1 matches at 7 bases. From germline, CDR1 is SNHLY and CDR2 FYNNEI. This CDR3 has 12 amino acids. The junction had 5 bases not matched to a gene; V was cut back by 6 bases and J by 10 bases. The chain's CDR3 is CASRATGAKLFF. CDR3 DNA: TGTGCCAGCAGGGCAACAGGGGCAAAACTGTTTTTT.

The gene calls are TRBV19 and TRBJ1-1; TRBD1 matches 8 bases. CDR3 size: 14 residues. CDR1 and CDR2 from the germline V gene are LNHDA and SQIVND (reference sequence). V trimming: 7 bases; J trimming: 4 bases; junction bases outside the gene matches: 8. CDR3 loop: CASTFGQGPTEAFF. DNA for the CDR3: TGTGCCAGTACCTTCGGACAGGGACCCACTGAAGCTTTCTTT.